This TCR beta chain appears in the sequencing data of a study of cytomegalovirus exposure and HLA in healthy donors. The CDR3 totals 14 residues. V was shortened by 5 bases and J by 0 bases, with 11 bases between the two germline ends. Germline assignment: CDR1 SGDLS and CDR2 YYNGEE. Findings of the study overall: Cytomegalovirus association was assigned to about 150 TCR beta chains.

Comments on this clone: What it binds is not known. Distinct nucleotide sequences in the sample also encode this CDR3.

Profiled with immunoSEQ multiplex PCR; TCRdb holds only in-frame clones, not every one. This repertoire shows approximately 170,000 clones, 84% found once; its top ten account for 10% to 13%. The receptor was isolated from a young man in good health and CMV-seropositive. The sample comprised PBMCs. The chain combines TRBV9 with TRBJ1-2, with D hard to call. CDR3 coding DNA: TGTGCCAGCAGTGCCCTCGGGGCTAACTATGGCTACACCTTC. Its translation: CASSALGANYGYTF.